This TCR beta chain was sequenced in a study of shared clonotypes between healthy human individuals (dated by TCRdb to 2020 to 2021). In the study overall: The cohort included three men and a couple of women between 18 and 49 years of age. The study deeply sequenced blood TCR repertoires of five healthy adults to estimate repertoire size and the extent of clonotype sharing between individuals. Leukapheresis yielded between about 0.85 and 10 billion PBMCs per donor. To increase sequencing depth and limit assay-specific biases, TCR repertoire library preparation and sequencing were carried out by different laboratories using diverse techniques. For each donor, CD4 naive and CD4 memory were each given three plates, CD8 naive was given two plates, and CD8 memory was given one plate.

CD8 naive samples were CD45RO-negative cells positively selected for CCR7, giving a CD45RA+CCR7+ population that excluded TemRA cells. Healthy HIV-negative adults with no recently reported acute infections or vaccinations were included as donors. Every donor was a Caucasian adult living in Nashville, Tennessee, USA. Blood was obtained by leukapheresis, after which PBMCs were separated by Ficoll-Histopaque density gradient centrifugation and cryopreserved in liquid nitrogen vapor phase. Analytical flow cytometry was used to check the purity and quantity of every magnetically sorted T cell population. Each sorted fraction had its genomic DNA isolated and then quantified by UV absorbance on a Nanodrop 2000c. Details on this clone: The antigen this receptor binds is unknown. Within one base of it there is no much larger clone, and no base qualities were kept. Distinct nucleotide sequences in the sample also encode this CDR3.

The CDR1 and CDR2 encoded by the germline V gene are SGHTA and FQGNSA. The germline ends are 5 bases apart after V is trimmed by 0 bases and J by 2 bases. From the cysteine through the phenylalanine, the CDR3 covers 14 amino acids. Kept here is only the CDR3 DNA, which spans 42 bases and is read in frame from base 1. Beyond this particular receptor, the publication reports: Incomplete sequencing was indicated by rarefaction of sorted-subset datasets, despite the large sequencing depth. Naive subsets generally had larger estimated clonotype richness than memory subsets. Sampling was restricted to blood, and TCR repertoires in tissues likely differ from the TCR repertoires found in blood. Across a handful of donors, approximately 4.9% of naive CD4, roughly 3.8% of naive CD8, under 2.5% of memory CD4, and about 0.44% of memory CD8 clonotypes were shared. Because the study included a small number of donors, the genetic and exposure-history diversity represented was limited. Pairwise subsampling indicated that sequencing depth was expected to affect the degree of clonotype sharing among donors. Clonotypes shared by all four sorted-subset donors showed higher generation probabilities than non-shared clonotypes.

Using the deep immunoSEQ assay, multiplex PCR amplified TCR CDR3 regions from genomic DNA. For each cell subset, the extracted genomic DNA was distributed evenly across all wells of several immunoSEQ 96-well plates, and each plate served as one replicate. For sorted subsets, about 200 ng genomic DNA, equal to 30,000 to 35,000 T cell genomes, was loaded into each replicate PCR. Purified libraries were quantified with a Qubit 3.0 fluorometer, sized on a Bioanalyzer 2100, and re-quantified with the KAPA Library Quantification kit. A separate single-read 150-cycle Illumina NextSeq 550 flow cell was used to sequence each immunoSEQ 96-well plate. The authors' analysis ran thus. Because only junctional sequences without quality scores were contained in the immunoSEQ output, filtering matching that applied to full-length reads could not be performed. Sequences were annotated with PyIR, a Python wrapper for IgBLAST v1.9, and V/J genes and CDR3 were assigned using IMGT germline references. Reads with weak V/J assignments (E-value above 1e-6), missing CDR3, stop codons, out-of-frame junctions, or ambiguous translated residues were removed. V3J clonotypes were defined as sequences sharing the same inferred V gene, J gene, and CDR3 amino acid sequence. The percentage overlap between two repertoires was calculated by dividing the number of shared unique clonotypes by the size of the smaller repertoire. Repertoire richness was assessed with RTK rarefaction, the Chao1 estimator, and Recon v2.1 estimates of unobserved clonotypes. Generation probabilities were computed with OLGA for all TCRbeta clonotypes obtained by the gDNA method from four donors. The table was pulled from immuneACCESS by TCRdb, which kept in-frame rearrangements only. Such tables lose some clones; where checked, under half of the loss comes from unresolved V genes, and the rest has no known cause. V and J calls and clone size are given by that table; D and trimming were obtained from the DNA. The sample records millions of clones, approximately 94% of which are singletons. The ten largest clonotypes hold roughly 1% of the sample.

Recombination joined TRBV7-2 with TRBJ1-5, with the D segment identity uncertain. The clonotype originates from a man aged 18 to 29 in good health. The specimen sequenced was naive CD8+ T cells sorted from blood. Read against the paper, the sample's cell subset or site label means: CD45RA+CCR7+. The nucleotides are TGTGCCAGCAGCTTAGCAAGGGGCAATCAGCCCCAGCATTTT. It encodes CASSLARGNQPQHF.